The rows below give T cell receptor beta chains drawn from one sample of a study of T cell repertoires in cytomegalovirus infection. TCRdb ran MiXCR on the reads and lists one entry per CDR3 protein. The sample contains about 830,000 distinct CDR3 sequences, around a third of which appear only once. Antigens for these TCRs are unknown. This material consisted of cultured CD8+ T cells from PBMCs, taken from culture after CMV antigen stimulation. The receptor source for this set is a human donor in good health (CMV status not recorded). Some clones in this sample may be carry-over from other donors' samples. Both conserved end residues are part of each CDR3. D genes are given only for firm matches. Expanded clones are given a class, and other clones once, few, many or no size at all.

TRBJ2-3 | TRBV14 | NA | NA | TGTGCCAGCAGCCAAGATATCCCAGATACGCAGTATTTT | CASSQDIPDTQYF
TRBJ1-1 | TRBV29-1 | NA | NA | TGCAGCGTTGACGGGGAAGTGGCTGAAGCTTTCTTT | CSVDGEVAEAFF
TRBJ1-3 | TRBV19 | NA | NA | TGTGTCAGTAGTATAAACGACCAGGGCTCTGGAAACACCATATATTTT | CVSSINDQGSGNTIYF
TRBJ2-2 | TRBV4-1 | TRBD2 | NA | TGCGCCAGCAGCCAAGGTTCTAGCGGGGGATGGGCCGGGGAGCTGTTTTTT | CASSQGSSGGWAGELFF
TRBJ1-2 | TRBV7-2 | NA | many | TGTGCCAGCAGCTTGCAGCCTGCTAACTATGGCTACACCTTC | CASSLQPANYGYTF
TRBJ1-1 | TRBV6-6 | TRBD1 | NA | TGTGCCAGCAGTTCGGTCTCCGACAGGGACTTCATGAACAGTGAAGCTTTCTTT | CASSSVSDRDFMNSEAFF
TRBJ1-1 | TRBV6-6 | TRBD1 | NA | TGTGCCAGCGCCTCCCTCGGGACAGGGGTAGCTGAAGCTTTCTTT | CASASLGTGVAEAFF
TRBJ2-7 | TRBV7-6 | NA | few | TGTGCCAGCAGCTTTAGCGGTGATTCCTACGAGCAGTACTTC | CASSFSGDSYEQYF
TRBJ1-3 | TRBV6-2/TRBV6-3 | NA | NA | TGTGCCAGCAGTTACGGCTGGGACAATTCTGGAAACACCATATATTTT | CASSYGWDNSGNTIYF
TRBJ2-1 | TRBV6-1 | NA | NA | TGTGCCAGCAGCCTAAATGCAGGGTTTATATCCTACAATGAGCAGTTCTTC | CASSLNAGFISYNEQFF
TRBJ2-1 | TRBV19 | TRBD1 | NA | TGTGCCAGTGCGCTACAGGGGGCCCAGGGGGATGAGCAGTTCTTC | CASALQGAQGDEQFF
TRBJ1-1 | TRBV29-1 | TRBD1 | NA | TGCAGCGTTGAGGGGGTGACAGGGGGCGACACTGAAGCTTTCTTT | CSVEGVTGGDTEAFF
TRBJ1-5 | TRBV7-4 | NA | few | TGTGCCAGCAGCTTTCGGGGGGATCTCTATAGTCAGCCCCAGCATTTT | CASSFRGDLYSQPQHF
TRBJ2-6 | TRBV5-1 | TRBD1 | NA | TGCGCCAGCAGCATCGGGACAGGGGTTTACTCTGGGGCCAACGTCCTGACTTTC | CASSIGTGVYSGANVLTF
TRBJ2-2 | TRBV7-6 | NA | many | TGTGCCAGCAGCTTAAAAGACTCCGGGGAGCTGTTTTTT | CASSLKDSGELFF
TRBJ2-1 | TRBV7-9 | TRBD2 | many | TGTGCCAGCAGCCCTTCGCTAACGGGGGGGCGAGGTGAGCAGTTCTTC | CASSPSLTGGRGEQFF
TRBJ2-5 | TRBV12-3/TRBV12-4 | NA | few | TGTGCCAGCAGTCCACCGGGACAAGTAATGGAGACCCAGTACTTC | CASSPPGQVMETQYF
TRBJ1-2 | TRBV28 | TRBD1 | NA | TGTGCCAGCAGTCCCCCAGGACAGGGGGCCGGTGGCTATGGCTACACCTTC | CASSPPGQGAGGYGYTF